This entry lists 8 T cell receptor beta chains sequenced from one sample in a study of blood T cells in healthy people across ages. PCR was performed a second time for about 7 to 12 cycles using a sample-barcoded 5' primer and a J-beta primer mix. MiXCR, applied by TCRdb to the 5' RACE reads, yields one record per CDR3 protein. Here the sample spans around 850,000 distinct CDR3 sequences, 30% to 45% being singletons. Source material: blood. These receptors came from a man younger than 30 in good health.

Comments on this clonotype: This may stem from a read error, because a much larger clone lies one nucleotide away. The J gene is TRBJ2-1, the V gene TRBV24-1; either TRBD1 or TRBD2 may fit D (6 bases each). Trimming took off 4 bases at V and 8 bases at J, with 11 bases between the two ends. Per germline, CDR1 KGHDR and CDR2 SFDVKD. This CDR3 comprises 13 residues. The CDR3 loop reads CATSEGGFDEQFF. DNA for the CDR3: TGTGCCACCAGTGAGGGGGGCTTCGATGAGCAGTTCTTC.

The chain has TRBV4-2 and TRBJ2-5; unclear D gene. Germline lookup yields CDR1 LGHNA and CDR2 YNFKEQ. V was shortened by 4 bases and J by 4 bases, with 13 bases between the two germline ends. CDR3 size: 14 residues. The DNA for the CDR3 is TGTGCCAGCAGCCTCAACCGCCTGTCAGAGACCCAGTACTTC. Translating gives CASSLNRLSETQYF.

This clonotype was seen a few times. The chain has TRBV5-1 and TRBJ2-3; 10 bases line up with TRBD2. The CDR3 loop spans 17 amino acids. V dropped 0 bases and J dropped 2; count of bases not matched to a gene: 6. CDR1 is SGHRS, CDR2 YFSETQ, per germline. Here the CDR3 reads CASSLGLAGETTDTQYF. The CDR3 DNA follows: TGCGCCAGCAGCTTGGGGCTAGCGGGGGAGACCACAGATACGCAGTATTTT.

Ten or more counts support this clonotype. The V call is TRBV4-3, the J call TRBJ2-3; D remains unclear. This CDR3 region has 17 residues. Germline V lookup: CDR1 LGHNA, CDR2 YSLEER. Trimming removed 0 bases from V and 3 bases from J, with 16 bases in between. The CDR3 region has the DNA TGCGCCAGCAGCCAAGATACGGTCAGAGCCCTGACAGATACGCAGTATTTT. Protein product: CASSQDTVRALTDTQYF.

There are a few counts of this clonotype. For the CDR3, the DNA is TGTGCCAGCAGTGAAGCGAGGGACAGTAATTCACCCCTCCACTTT. This sequence encodes CASSEARDSNSPLHF. The chain has TRBV2 and TRBJ1-6; TRBD1 agrees at 7 bases. The germline V gene encodes CDR1 SNHLY and CDR2 FYNNEI. The CDR3 runs 15 residues. V shed 0 bases, J shed 6 bases, and the junction held 2 bases outside the gene matches.

This clonotype was observed a few times. The V gene is TRBV7-8, the J gene TRBJ2-1, with D possibly TRBD2 on 6 matching bases. Germline V lookup: CDR1 SGHVS, CDR2 FQNEAQ. This CDR3 region has 16 residues. V was shortened by 2 bases and J by 1 base, with 12 bases between the two germline ends. This chain's CDR3 is CASSLRRLGSYNEQFF. Written as DNA, the CDR3 is TGTGCCAGCAGCTTACGCCGACTAGGTTCCTACAATGAGCAGTTCTTC.

In this sample, this clonotype turned up once. The chain has TRBV6-6 and TRBJ2-4, with a possible D match to TRBD2 (5 bases). The J call may be in error: the DNA end matches TRBJ2-7 better. Germline V gene data show CDR1 as MNHNY and CDR2 as SVGAGI (reference sequence). The CDR3 length is 14 residues. The CDR3 DNA sequence: TGTGCCAGCACCTTGGACTTTAAGTATTACGAGCAGTACTTC. This gives the protein CASTLDFKYYEQYF.

This clonotype occurred many times. The rearrangement links TRBV12-3 or TRBV12-4 to TRBJ1-2; TRBD1 matches 12 bases. The CDR3 runs to 14 residues. Trimming took 3 bases from V and 10 from J; bases not matched to a gene: 6. CDR3 residues: CASSLGTGGEVYTF. In DNA, the CDR3 is TGTGCCAGCAGTTTGGGGACAGGGGGCGAAGTCTACACCTTC.